The subject of this entry is one T cell receptor (beta chain). Its target is not known. The sample belongs to a study of cytomegalovirus exposure and HLA in healthy donors. The study's findings and limits: Reported results showed that the classifier diagnosed cytomegalovirus status with high specificity and sensitivity. Testing in vitro showed a few CMV-associated chains specific for CMV antigens. Among TCR beta chains, those listed as cytomegalovirus-associated numbered about 150.

The length of the CDR3 is 15 residues. Trimming removed 4 bases from V and 0 bases from J, with 11 bases in between. The germline V gene has CDR1 SGHRS and CDR2 YFSETQ. TCRdb's copy holds only in-frame clones and misses some; the assay was immunoSEQ multiplex PCR. Of about 92,000 clones in the sample, approximately 93% were seen once. The receptor comes from a woman aged 25 to 39 in good health and CMV-seropositive. Sequencing input: PBMCs. The chain links TRBV5-1 to TRBJ1-3; the D gene is possibly TRBD1 (5 bases). The CDR3 reads CASSRTPGSGNTIYF. The CDR3 bases are TGCGCCAGCAGCCGGACACCTGGCTCTGGAAACACCATATATTTT.